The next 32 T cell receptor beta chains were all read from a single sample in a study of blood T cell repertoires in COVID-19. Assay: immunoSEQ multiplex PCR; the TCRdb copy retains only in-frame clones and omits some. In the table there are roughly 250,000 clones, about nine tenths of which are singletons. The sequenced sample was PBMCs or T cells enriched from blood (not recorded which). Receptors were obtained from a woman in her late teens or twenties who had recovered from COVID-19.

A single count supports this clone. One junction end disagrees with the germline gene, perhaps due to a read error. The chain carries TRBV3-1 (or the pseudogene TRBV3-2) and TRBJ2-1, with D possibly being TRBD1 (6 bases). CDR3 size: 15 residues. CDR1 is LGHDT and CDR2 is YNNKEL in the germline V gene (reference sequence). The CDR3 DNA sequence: TGTGCCAGCAACCAACAGGGTGGTCGAGACAATGAGCAGTTCTTC. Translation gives CASNQQGGRDNEQFF.

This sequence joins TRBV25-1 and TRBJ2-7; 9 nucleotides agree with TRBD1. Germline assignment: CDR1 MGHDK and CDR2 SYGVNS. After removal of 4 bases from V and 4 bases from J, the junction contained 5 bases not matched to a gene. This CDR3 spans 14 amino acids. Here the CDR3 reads CASSVDRGSYEQYF. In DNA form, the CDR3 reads TGTGCCAGCAGTGTGGACAGGGGCTCTTACGAGCAGTACTTC.

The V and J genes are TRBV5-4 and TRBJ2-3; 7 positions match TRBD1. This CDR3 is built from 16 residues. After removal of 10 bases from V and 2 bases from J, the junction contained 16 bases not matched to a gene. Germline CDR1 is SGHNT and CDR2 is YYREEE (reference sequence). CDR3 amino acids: CALTKGGRGSTDTQYF. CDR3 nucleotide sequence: TGTGCCTTAACTAAAGGGGGCAGGGGTTCCACAGATACGCAGTATTTT.

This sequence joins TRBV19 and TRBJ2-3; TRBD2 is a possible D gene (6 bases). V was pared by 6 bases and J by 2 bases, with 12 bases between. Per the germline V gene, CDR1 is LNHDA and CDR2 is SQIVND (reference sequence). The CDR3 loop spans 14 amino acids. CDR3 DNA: TGTGCCAGTAGAACCGGGGGTAACACAGATACGCAGTATTTT. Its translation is CASRTGGNTDTQYF.

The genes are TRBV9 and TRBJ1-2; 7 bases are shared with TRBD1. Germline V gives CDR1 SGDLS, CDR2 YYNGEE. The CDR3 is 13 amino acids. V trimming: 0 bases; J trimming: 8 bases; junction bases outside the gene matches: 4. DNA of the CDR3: TGTGCCAGCAGCGTAGATACAGGGGACGGCTACACCTTC. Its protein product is CASSVDTGDGYTF.

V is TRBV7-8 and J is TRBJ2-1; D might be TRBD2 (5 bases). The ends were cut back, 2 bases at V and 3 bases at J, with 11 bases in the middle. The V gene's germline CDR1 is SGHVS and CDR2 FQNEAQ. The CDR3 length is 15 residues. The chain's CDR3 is CASSLLLGFYNEQFF. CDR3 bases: TGTGCCAGCAGCTTACTACTAGGGTTCTACAATGAGCAGTTCTTC.

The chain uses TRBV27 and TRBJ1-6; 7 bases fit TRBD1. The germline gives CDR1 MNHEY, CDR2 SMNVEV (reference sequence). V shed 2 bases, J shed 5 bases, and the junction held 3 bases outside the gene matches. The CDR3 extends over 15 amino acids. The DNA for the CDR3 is TGTGCCAGCAGTTTAGGGACAGCTAATAATTCACCCCTCCACTTT. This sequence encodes CASSLGTANNSPLHF.

DNA of the CDR3: TGTGCCAGTAGCTTACCAAGACAGAGAGGAAACACCATATATTTT. Its translation is CASSLPRQRGNTIYF. J is TRBJ1-3 and V is TRBV19; perhaps TRBD1 as D (5 bases). This CDR3 is 15 amino acids long. Germline values: CDR1 LNHDA, CDR2 SQIVND (reference sequence). Trimming removed 6 bases at V and 4 bases at J, with 16 bases between.

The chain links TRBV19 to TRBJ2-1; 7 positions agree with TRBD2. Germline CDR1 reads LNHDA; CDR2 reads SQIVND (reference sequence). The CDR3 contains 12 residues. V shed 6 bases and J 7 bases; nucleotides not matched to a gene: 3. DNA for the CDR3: TGTGCCAGTAGCCAACTAGCGAATGAGCAGTTCTTC. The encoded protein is CASSQLANEQFF.

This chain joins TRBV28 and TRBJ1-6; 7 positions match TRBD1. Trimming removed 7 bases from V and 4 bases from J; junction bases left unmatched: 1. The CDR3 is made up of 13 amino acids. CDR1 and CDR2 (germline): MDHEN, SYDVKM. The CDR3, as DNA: TGTGCCAGCAAGGGGGCTTATAATTCACCCCTCCACTTT. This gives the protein CASKGAYNSPLHF.

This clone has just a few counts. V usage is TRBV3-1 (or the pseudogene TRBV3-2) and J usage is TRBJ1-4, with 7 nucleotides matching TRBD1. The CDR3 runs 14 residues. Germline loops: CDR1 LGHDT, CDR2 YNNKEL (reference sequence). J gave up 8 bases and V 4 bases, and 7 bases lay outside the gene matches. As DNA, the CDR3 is TGTGCCAGCAGCCTCAGGGGGGTGGACGAAAAACTGTTTTTT. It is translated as CASSLRGVDEKLFF.

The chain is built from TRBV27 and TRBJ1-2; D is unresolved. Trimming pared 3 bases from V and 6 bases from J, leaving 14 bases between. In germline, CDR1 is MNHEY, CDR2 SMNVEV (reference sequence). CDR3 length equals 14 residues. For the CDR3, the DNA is TGTGCCAGCAGTTTTCGTTCGTCCAGAAATGGCTACACCTTC. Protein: CASSFRSSRNGYTF.

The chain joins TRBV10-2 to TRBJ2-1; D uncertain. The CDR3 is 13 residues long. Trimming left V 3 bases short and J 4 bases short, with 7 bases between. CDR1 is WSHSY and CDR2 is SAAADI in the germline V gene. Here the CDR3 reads CASSDQMYNEQFF. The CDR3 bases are TGCGCCAGCAGTGACCAGATGTACAATGAGCAGTTCTTC.

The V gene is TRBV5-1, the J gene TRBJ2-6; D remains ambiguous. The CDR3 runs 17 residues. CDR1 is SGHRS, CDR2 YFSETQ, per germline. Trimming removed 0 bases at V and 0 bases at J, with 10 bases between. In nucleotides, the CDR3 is TGCGCCAGCAGCTTGGGTTACAGTCACTCTGGGGCCAACGTCCTGACTTTC. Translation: CASSLGYSHSGANVLTF. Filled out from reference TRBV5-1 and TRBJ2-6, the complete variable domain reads KAGVTQTPRYLIKTRGQQVTLSCSPISGHRSVSWYQQTPGQGLQFLFEYFSETQRNKGNFPGRFSGRQFSNSRSEMNVSTLELGDSALYLCASSLGYSHSGANVLTFGAGSRLTVL.

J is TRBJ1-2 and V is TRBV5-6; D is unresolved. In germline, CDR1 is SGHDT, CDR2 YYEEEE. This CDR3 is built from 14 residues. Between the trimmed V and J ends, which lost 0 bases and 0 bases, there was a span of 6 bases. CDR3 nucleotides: TGTGCCAGCAGCTTGGCAGGAACTAACTATGGCTACACCTTC. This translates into CASSLAGTNYGYTF.

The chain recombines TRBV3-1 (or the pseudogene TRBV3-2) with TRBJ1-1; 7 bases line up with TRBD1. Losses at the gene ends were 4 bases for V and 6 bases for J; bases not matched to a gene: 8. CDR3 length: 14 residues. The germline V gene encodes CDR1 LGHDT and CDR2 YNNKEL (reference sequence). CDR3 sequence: CASSPPTGTPEAFF. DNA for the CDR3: TGTGCCAGCAGCCCGCCGACAGGGACCCCTGAAGCTTTCTTT.

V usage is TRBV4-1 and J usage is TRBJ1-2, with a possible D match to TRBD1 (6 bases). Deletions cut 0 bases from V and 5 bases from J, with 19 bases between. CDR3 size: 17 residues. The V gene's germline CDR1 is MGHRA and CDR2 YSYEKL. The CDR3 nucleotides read TGCGCCAGCAGCCAAGATCCGACAGGAGGCCCTTTGTATGGCTACACCTTC. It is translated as CASSQDPTGGPLYGYTF.

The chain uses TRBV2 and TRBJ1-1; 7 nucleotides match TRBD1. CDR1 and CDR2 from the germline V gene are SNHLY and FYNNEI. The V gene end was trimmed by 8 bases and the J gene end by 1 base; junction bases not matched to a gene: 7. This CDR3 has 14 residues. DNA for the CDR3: TGTGCCAGCTCCCGGGACAGTGAGAACACTGAAGCTTTCTTT. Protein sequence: CASSRDSENTEAFF.

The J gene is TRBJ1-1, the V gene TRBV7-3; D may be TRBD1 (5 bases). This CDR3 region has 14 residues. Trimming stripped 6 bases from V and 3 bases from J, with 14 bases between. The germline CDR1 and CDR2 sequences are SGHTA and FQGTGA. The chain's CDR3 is CASRLQGADTEAFF. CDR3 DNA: TGTGCCAGCAGGTTGCAGGGCGCCGACACTGAAGCTTTCTTT.

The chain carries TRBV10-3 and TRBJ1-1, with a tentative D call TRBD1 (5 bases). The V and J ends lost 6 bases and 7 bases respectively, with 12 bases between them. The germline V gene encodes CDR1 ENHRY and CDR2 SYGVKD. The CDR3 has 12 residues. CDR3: CAIRFSGGEAFF. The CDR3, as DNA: TGTGCCATCAGGTTCTCCGGGGGTGAAGCTTTCTTT.

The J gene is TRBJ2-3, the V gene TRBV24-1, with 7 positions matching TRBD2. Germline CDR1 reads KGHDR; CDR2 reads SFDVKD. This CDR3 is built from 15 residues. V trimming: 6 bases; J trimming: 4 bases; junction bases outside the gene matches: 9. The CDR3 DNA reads TGTGCCACCAGTAGGACGCCGGGAGGCTCAGATACGCAGTATTTT. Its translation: CATSRTPGGSDTQYF.

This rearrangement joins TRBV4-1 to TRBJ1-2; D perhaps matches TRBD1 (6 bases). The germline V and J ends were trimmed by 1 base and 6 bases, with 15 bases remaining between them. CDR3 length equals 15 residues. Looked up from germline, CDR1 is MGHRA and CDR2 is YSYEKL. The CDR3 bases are TGCGCCAGCAGCCAAGTGTATGACAGGCCTCATGGCTACACCTTC. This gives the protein CASSQVYDRPHGYTF.

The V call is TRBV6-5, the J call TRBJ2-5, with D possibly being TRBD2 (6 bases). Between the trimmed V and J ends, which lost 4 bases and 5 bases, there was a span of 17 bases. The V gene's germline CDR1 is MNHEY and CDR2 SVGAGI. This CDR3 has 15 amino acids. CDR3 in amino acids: CASSSVSGGWETQYF. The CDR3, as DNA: TGTGCCAGCAGTTCCGTTAGCGGCGGGTGGGAGACCCAGTACTTC.

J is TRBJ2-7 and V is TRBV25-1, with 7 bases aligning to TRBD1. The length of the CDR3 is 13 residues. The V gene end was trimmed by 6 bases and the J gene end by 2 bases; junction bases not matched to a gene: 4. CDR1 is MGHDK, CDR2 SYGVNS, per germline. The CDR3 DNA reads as TGTGCCAGCAGGGGGACAGCAGCCTACGAGCAGTACTTC. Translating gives CASRGTAAYEQYF.

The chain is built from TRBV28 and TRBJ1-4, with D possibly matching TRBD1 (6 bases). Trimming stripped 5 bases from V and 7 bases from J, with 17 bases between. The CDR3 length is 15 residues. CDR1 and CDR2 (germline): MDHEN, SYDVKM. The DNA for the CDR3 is TGTGCCAGCAGTGGGGGACAACCGCGGAGTGAAAAACTGTTTTTT. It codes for CASSGGQPRSEKLFF.

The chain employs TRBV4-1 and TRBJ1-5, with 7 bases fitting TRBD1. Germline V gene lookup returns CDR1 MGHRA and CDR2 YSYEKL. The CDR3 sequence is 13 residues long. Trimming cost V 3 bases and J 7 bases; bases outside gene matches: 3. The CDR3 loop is CASSQTGSQPQHF. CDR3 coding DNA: TGCGCCAGCAGCCAGACAGGGTCCCAGCCCCAGCATTTT.

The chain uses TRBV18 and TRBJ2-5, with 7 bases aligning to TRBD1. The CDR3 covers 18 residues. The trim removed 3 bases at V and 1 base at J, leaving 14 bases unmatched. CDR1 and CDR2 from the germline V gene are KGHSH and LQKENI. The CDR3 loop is CASSPVQGGALAQETQYF. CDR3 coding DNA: TGTGCCAGCTCACCGGTCCAAGGGGGCGCCCTGGCCCAAGAGACCCAGTACTTC. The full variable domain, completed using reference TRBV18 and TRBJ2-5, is NAGVMQNPRHLVRRRGQEARLRCSPMKGHSHVYWYRQLPEEGLKFMVYLQKENIIDESGMPKERFSAEFPKEGPSILRIQQVVRGDSAAYFCASSPVQGGALAQETQYFGPGTRLLVL.

The CDR3 nucleotides read TGCGCCAGCAGCCAAGATTTGGCGGTTCCTGGCTACACCTTC. This translates into CASSQDLAVPGYTF. The chain combines TRBV4-3 with TRBJ1-2, with D unresolved. Trimming took off 0 bases at V and 7 bases at J, with 12 bases between the two ends. CDR1 and CDR2 from the germline V gene are LGHNA and YSLEER. CDR3 size: 14 residues.

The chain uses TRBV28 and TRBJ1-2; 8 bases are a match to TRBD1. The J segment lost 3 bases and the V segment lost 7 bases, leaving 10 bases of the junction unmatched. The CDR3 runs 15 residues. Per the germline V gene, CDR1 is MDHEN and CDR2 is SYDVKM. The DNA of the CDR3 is TGTGCCAGCAAGGACAGGGATCGTAGACACTATGGCTACACCTTC. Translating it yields CASKDRDRRHYGYTF.

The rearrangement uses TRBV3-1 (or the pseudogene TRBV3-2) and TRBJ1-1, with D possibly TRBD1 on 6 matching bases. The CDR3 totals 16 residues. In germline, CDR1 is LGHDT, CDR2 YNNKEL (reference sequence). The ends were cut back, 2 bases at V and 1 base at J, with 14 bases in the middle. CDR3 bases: TGTGCCAGCAGCCAACGTATCGGGACACGGAACACTGAAGCTTTCTTT. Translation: CASSQRIGTRNTEAFF.

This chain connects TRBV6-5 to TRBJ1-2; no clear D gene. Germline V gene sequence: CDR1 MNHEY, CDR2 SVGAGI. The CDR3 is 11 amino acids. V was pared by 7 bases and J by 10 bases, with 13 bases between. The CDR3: CASTRGDIYTF. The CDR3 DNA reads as TGTGCCAGCACGCGGGGAGACATCTACACCTTC.

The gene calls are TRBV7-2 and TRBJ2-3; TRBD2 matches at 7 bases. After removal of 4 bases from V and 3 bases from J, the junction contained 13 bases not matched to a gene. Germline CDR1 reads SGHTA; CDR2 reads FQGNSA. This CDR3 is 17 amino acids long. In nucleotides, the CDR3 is TGTGCCAGCAGCTCGCTCGGGGAGCTAGCGGAGACAGATACGCAGTATTTT. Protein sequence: CASSSLGELAETDTQYF. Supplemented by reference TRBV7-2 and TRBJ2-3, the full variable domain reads GAGVSQSPSNKVTEKGKDVELRCDPISGHTALYWYRQSLGQGLEFLIYFQGNSAPDKSGLPSDRFSAERTGGSVSTLTIQRTQQEDSAVYLCASSSLGELAETDTQYFGPGTRLTVL.